The rows below give T cell receptor beta chains drawn from one sample of a study of T cell clonotyping in hematopoietic cell transplantation. Generated by immunoSEQ multiplex PCR, the TCRdb table keeps only in-frame clones and is missing some. Altogether 5,700 or so clones are present, over 60% being singletons, with the ten largest covering about 27%. The sequences come from PBMCs, collected 180 days after allogeneic stem cell transplant. The source is a male patient aged 50 to 59 who had an allogeneic stem cell transplant from an unrelated donor, so the T cells may come from the graft donor. Some clones in this sample may be carry-over from other donors' samples. The CDR3 runs from the conserved cysteine through the conserved F or W. Not every row has a clone size; where given, it reads once, few, many or a size class.

j_gene | v_gene | abundance | CDR3aa
TRBJ2-5 | TRBV25-1 | NA | CASSDCSTTGYQETQYF
TRBJ2-7 | TRBV6-5 | large | CASSTGFNEQYF
TRBJ1-3 | TRBV5-6 | NA | CASSKVSGNTIYF
TRBJ1-2 | TRBV5-1 | few | CASSLGAGVDGYGYTF
TRBJ1-5 | TRBV18 | NA | CASSPSRSPGQPQHF
TRBJ1-5 | TRBV30 | NA | CAWGTGQGAVRNQPQHF
TRBJ1-2 | TRBV10-3 | few | CAISDARQVYGYTF
TRBJ1-5 | TRBV7-2 | NA | CASSLDLPPLHF
TRBJ1-1 | TRBV2 | NA | CASSESEVPPNTEAFF
TRBJ1-5 | TRBV6-4 | few | CASSPDRAQPQHF
TRBJ1-1 | TRBV29-1 | few | CSVDRVNTEAFF
TRBJ1-1 | TRBV5-1 | few | CASSLVGRGVTEAFF
TRBJ2-3 | TRBV6-5 | NA | CASSYPVEKITDTQYF
TRBJ1-5 | TRBV2 | NA | CASSDPSGQPQHF
TRBJ1-5 | TRBV4-1 | NA | CASSTANSNQPQHF